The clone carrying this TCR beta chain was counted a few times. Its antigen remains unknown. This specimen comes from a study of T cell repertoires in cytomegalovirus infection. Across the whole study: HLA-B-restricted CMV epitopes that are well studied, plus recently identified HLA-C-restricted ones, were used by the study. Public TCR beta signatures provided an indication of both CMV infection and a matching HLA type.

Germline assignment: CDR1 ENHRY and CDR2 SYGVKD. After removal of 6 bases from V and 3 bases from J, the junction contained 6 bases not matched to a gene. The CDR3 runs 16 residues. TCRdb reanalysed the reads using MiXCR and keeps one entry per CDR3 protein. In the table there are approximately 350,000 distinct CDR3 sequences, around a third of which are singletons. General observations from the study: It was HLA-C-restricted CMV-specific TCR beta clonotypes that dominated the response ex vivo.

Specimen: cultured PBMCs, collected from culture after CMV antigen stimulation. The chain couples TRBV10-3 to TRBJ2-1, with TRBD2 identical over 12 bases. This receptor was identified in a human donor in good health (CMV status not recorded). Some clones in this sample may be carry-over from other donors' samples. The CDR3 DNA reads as TGTGCCATCAGCGGACTAGCGGGACTCCGCTACAATGAGCAGTTCTTC. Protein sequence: CAISGLAGLRYNEQFF.